Detailed here is one T cell receptor (beta chain). The germline gives CDR1 SGHRS, CDR2 YFSETQ. This CDR3 has 14 residues. V lost 0 bases to trimming and J lost 3 bases, with 9 bases between them. The data are from a study of T cell changes during pregnancy in multiple sclerosis. Using immunoSEQ multiplex PCR, the repertoire was profiled, and TCRdb retains in-frame clones only, with some absent. This table holds about 69,000 clones, roughly 90% found once. This sequence originates from a female donor in good health, enrolled as a control in a pregnancy study. This material consisted of CD4+ T cells from peripheral blood mononuclear cells, taken in the third trimester of pregnancy. This chain uses TRBV5-1 with TRBJ1-2; D may be TRBD1 (5 bases). The CDR3 bases are TGCGCCAGCAGCTTGGCCGCCAGGGACTATGGCTACACCTTC. Encoded protein: CASSLAARDYGYTF.